The 19 T cell receptor beta chains given below trace back to one sample, sequenced in a study of blood T cell repertoires in COVID-19. Only in-frame clones appear in the TCRdb table, and some are missing; sequencing was by immunoSEQ multiplex PCR. The sample lists roughly 20,000 clones, about 88% occurring once. Sequenced sample: peripheral blood. These receptors originate from a man between 60 and 75 years old with active COVID-19.

V gene TRBV5-6 combines with J gene TRBJ1-2, with D tentatively TRBD1 (5 bases). The V end lost 1 base, the J end lost 7 bases, and 14 bases lay between the germline ends. CDR1 is SGHDT, CDR2 YYEEEE, per germline. There are 14 residues in the CDR3. The CDR3 DNA reads as TGTGCCAGCAGCTTGACAGGAGCCGTTTTTGGCTACACCTTC. Its translation is CASSLTGAVFGYTF.

The chain couples TRBV7-2 to TRBJ1-1; D is uncertain. Germline CDR1 reads SGHTA; CDR2 reads FQGNSA. The CDR3 runs 14 residues. Deletions cut 5 bases from V and 1 base from J, with 11 bases between. The CDR3 protein is CASSIYSGNTEAFF. CDR3 nucleotide sequence: TGTGCCAGCAGCATATACTCAGGGAACACTGAAGCTTTCTTT. The full variable domain, with the rest looked up from reference TRBV7-2 and TRBJ1-1, is GAGVSQSPSNKVTEKGKDVELRCDPISGHTALYWYRQSLGQGLEFLIYFQGNSAPDKSGLPSDRFSAERTGGSVSTLTIQRTQQEDSAVYLCASSIYSGNTEAFFGQGTRLTVV.

This clone is a singleton in its sample. The rearrangement joins TRBV10-3 to TRBJ1-2; D remains unclear. V was shortened by 3 bases and J by 5 bases, with 4 bases between the two germline ends. The CDR3 runs to 11 residues. Germline-derived CDR1 and CDR2 are ENHRY and SYGVKD. CDR3 nucleotides: TGTGCCATCAGTGACGGGTATGGCTACACCTTC. Encoded protein: CAISDGYGYTF.

The chain employs TRBV29-1 and TRBJ1-2; maybe TRBD1 (5 bases). V was cut by 0 bases and J by 8 bases, with 16 bases left in between. Germline V gene data show CDR1 as SQVTM and CDR2 as ANQGSEA. The CDR3 is 14 amino acids. CDR3 amino acids: CSVEEASGRKGYTF. The CDR3, as DNA: TGCAGCGTTGAAGAGGCGTCAGGGAGGAAGGGCTACACCTTC.

The rearrangement uses TRBV28 and TRBJ2-7; D unresolved. The germline V gene encodes CDR1 MDHEN and CDR2 SYDVKM. Trimming cost V 6 bases and J 4 bases, with 13 bases left between them. The CDR3 loop spans 13 amino acids. The CDR3 nucleotides are TGTGCCAGCAGCTACCTGCGAGTTTACGAGCAGTACTTC. Translation gives CASSYLRVYEQYF.

J is TRBJ1-6 and V is TRBV28, with D possibly matching TRBD1 (5 bases). CDR3 length: 14 residues. Germline V gives CDR1 MDHEN, CDR2 SYDVKM. The ends were cut back, 3 bases at V and 4 bases at J, with 7 bases in the middle. The CDR3 spells CASSLGQYNSPLHF. In DNA form, the CDR3 reads TGTGCCAGCAGTTTGGGGCAGTATAATTCACCCCTCCACTTT.

The rearrangement links TRBV30 to TRBJ2-1; the match to TRBD1 covers 8 bases. Germline CDR1 GTSNPN, CDR2 SVGIG (reference sequence). With 5 bases clipped from V and 3 bases from J, the junction kept 6 bases outside the gene matches. CDR3 size: 14 residues. As DNA, the CDR3 is TGTGCCTGGGCATCCGGGACAGGCTACAATGAGCAGTTCTTC. Its protein product is CAWASGTGYNEQFF.

The V gene is TRBV4-2, the J gene TRBJ2-7; 8 nucleotides match TRBD2. V trimming: 1 base; J trimming: 2 bases; junction bases outside the gene matches: 1. CDR1 is LGHNA and CDR2 is YNFKEQ in the germline V gene. CDR3 length: 14 residues. The chain's CDR3 is CASSQGRGAYEQYF. CDR3 DNA: TGTGCCAGCAGCCAAGGGCGGGGGGCCTACGAGCAGTACTTC.

The CDR3 is CASSLSQGGNTIYF. CDR3 coding DNA: TGTGCCAGCAGCTTATCACAGGGTGGAAACACCATATATTTT. The rearrangement joins TRBV7-2 to TRBJ1-3, with TRBD1 as a possible D gene (6 bases). Trimming removed 2 bases from V and 3 bases from J, with 8 bases in between. From germline, CDR1 is SGHTA and CDR2 FQGNSA. The CDR3 sequence is 14 residues long.

The chain joins TRBV30 to TRBJ1-5, with D possibly being TRBD1 (5 bases). The CDR3 runs to 15 residues. V lost 8 bases and J lost 9, with 26 bases in between. Germline CDR1 GTSNPN, CDR2 SVGIG (reference sequence). The CDR3 is CAPGGGSRRIRPQHF. The CDR3 DNA follows: TGTGCCCCCGGGGGGGGGAGTCGGCGAATCAGGCCCCAGCATTTT.

This clone was seen a single time. V gene TRBV18 combines with J gene TRBJ2-7; the match to TRBD2 covers 10 bases. Germline-derived CDR1 and CDR2 are KGHSH and LQKENI. This CDR3 is 15 amino acids long. With V trimmed by 0 bases and J by 3 bases, 2 bases remained unmatched. CDR3 sequence reads: CASSPPLAGVYEQYF. The CDR3 nucleotides read TGTGCCAGCTCACCACCCCTAGCGGGGGTCTACGAGCAGTACTTC. The whole variable domain, remainder taken from reference TRBV18 and TRBJ2-7, is NAGVMQNPRHLVRRRGQEARLRCSPMKGHSHVYWYRQLPEEGLKFMVYLQKENIIDESGMPKERFSAEFPKEGPSILRIQQVVRGDSAAYFCASSPPLAGVYEQYFGPGTRLTVT.

The chain employs TRBV19 and TRBJ2-1; tentatively, D is TRBD2 (5 bases). The CDR3 is 16 amino acids. V was cut by 5 bases and J by 4 bases, with 18 bases left in between. CDR1 is LNHDA and CDR2 is SQIVND in the germline V gene (reference sequence). CDR3 loop: CASSAPVAGVYNEQFF. In nucleotides, the CDR3 is TGTGCCAGTAGTGCCCCAGTGGCCGGGGTGTACAATGAGCAGTTCTTC.

V usage is TRBV6-5 and J usage is TRBJ2-2; 11 nucleotides agree with TRBD2. Germline assignment: CDR1 MNHEY and CDR2 SVGAGI. This CDR3 has 15 amino acids. The V and J ends lost 10 bases and 5 bases, in that order; junction bases with no gene match: 9. DNA of the CDR3: TGTGCCACCACCATAGCGGGAGGGCCAACCGGGGAGCTGTTTTTT. Amino acids: CATTIAGGPTGELFF.

The rearrangement joins TRBV19 to TRBJ1-1, with 7 nucleotides matching TRBD1. The length of the CDR3 is 15 residues. The J segment lost 4 bases and the V segment lost 1 base, leaving 6 bases of the junction unmatched. Germline V lookup: CDR1 LNHDA, CDR2 SQIVND (reference sequence). The CDR3 sequence: CASSIGRGLGTEAFF. The CDR3 DNA follows: TGTGCCAGTAGTATAGGGAGGGGGCTAGGCACTGAAGCTTTCTTT.

The genes are TRBV5-1 and TRBJ2-3; D might be TRBD2 (6 bases). There are 16 residues in the CDR3. The germline V gene has CDR1 SGHRS and CDR2 YFSETQ. V was pared by 4 bases and J by 1 base, with 16 bases between. The chain's CDR3 is CASSAGNRRGTDTQYF. The CDR3, as DNA: TGCGCCAGCAGCGCCGGAAACAGGAGGGGCACAGATACGCAGTATTTT.

The rearrangement joins TRBV3-1 (or the pseudogene TRBV3-2) to TRBJ2-7; D gene unclear. The CDR3 sequence is 15 residues long. Germline V CDR1 and CDR2: LGHDT, YNNKEL (reference sequence). V dropped 0 bases and J dropped 0 bases, with 9 bases sitting between them. The CDR3 DNA follows: TGTGCCAGCAGCCAAGACTCACTGAGCTCCTACGAGCAGTACTTC. Translation gives CASSQDSLSSYEQYF.

The chain links TRBV24-1 to TRBJ1-2; 8 bases agree with TRBD1. The V gene's germline CDR1 is KGHDR and CDR2 SFDVKD. The CDR3 is 14 residues long. The V segment lost 4 bases and the J segment 8 bases; nucleotides outside the gene matches: 8. The CDR3 protein is CATSDPGQGEGYTF. CDR3 nucleotide sequence: TGTGCCACCAGTGACCCCGGACAGGGAGAAGGCTACACCTTC.

The chain has TRBV30 and TRBJ1-6; 9 nucleotides agree with TRBD1. CDR3 length: 14 amino acids. Germline V gives CDR1 GTSNPN, CDR2 SVGIG (reference sequence). V was clipped by 5 bases and J by 10 bases; unmatched bases: 9. The CDR3 sequence is CAWGGQGFTSPLHF. DNA for the CDR3: TGTGCCTGGGGGGGACAGGGATTCACCTCACCCCTCCACTTT.

The chain couples TRBV5-1 to TRBJ2-3; 13 bases agree with TRBD2. Germline trimming cut 4 bases from V and 3 bases from J; bases unmatched to any gene: 5. Germline CDR1 SGHRS, CDR2 YFSETQ. The CDR3 has 16 amino acids. This CDR3 reads CASSGLAGDATDTQYF. DNA of the CDR3: TGCGCCAGCAGCGGACTAGCGGGAGACGCAACAGATACGCAGTATTTT.